A single T cell receptor (beta chain) is shown here with its context. TCR beta VDJ combinations and CDR3 sequences were profiled from genomic DNA. TCRdb redid the calling of the reads with MiXCR, one entry per CDR3 protein. The table lists around 150,000 distinct CDR3 sequences, 35% to 50% of them singletons. The V and J ends lost 3 bases and 1 base respectively, with 11 bases between them. From germline, CDR1 is DFQATT and CDR2 SNEGSKA (reference sequence). This CDR3 comprises 14 residues. The data belong to a study of CD8+CD57+ T cells in acquired aplastic anemia. The gene calls are TRBV20-1 and TRBJ2-3, with D perhaps given as TRBD1 or TRBD2 (5 bases each). Sequenced sample: sorted CD4+, CD8+, or CD8+CD57+ T cells (not recorded which) from PBMCs. This receptor was identified in a human donor in good health, serving as a control. The CDR3 nucleotides are TGCAGTGCTAGTGATCCGGGGCGCACAGATACGCAGTATTTT. Protein: CSASDPGRTDTQYF.